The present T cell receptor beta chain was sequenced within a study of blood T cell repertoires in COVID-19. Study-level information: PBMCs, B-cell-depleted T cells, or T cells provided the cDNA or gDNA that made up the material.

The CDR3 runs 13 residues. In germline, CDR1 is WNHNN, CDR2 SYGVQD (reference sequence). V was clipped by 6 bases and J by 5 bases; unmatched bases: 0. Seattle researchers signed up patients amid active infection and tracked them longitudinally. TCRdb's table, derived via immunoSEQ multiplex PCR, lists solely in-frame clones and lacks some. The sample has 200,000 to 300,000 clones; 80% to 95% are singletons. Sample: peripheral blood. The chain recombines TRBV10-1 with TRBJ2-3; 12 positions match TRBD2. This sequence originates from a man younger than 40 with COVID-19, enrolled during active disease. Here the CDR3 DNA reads TGCGCCAGCAGGGGACTAGCGGGAGATACGCAGTATTTT. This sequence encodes CASRGLAGDTQYF.